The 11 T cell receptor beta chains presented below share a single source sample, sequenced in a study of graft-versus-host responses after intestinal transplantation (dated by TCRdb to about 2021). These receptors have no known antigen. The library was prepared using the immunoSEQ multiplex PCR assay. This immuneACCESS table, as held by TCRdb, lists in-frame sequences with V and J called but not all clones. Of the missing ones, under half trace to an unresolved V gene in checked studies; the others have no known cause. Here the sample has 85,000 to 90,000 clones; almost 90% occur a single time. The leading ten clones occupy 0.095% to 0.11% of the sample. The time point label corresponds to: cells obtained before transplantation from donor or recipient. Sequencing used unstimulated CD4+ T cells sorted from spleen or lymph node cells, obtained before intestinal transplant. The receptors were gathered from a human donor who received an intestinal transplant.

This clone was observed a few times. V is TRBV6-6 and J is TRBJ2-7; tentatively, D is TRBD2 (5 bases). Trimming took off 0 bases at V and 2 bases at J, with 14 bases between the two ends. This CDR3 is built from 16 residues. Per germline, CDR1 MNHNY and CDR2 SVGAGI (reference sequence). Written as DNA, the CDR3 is TGTGCCAGCAGTTACTCGGGAGACCAACAAACCTACGAGCAGTACTTC. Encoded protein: CASSYSGDQQTYEQYF.

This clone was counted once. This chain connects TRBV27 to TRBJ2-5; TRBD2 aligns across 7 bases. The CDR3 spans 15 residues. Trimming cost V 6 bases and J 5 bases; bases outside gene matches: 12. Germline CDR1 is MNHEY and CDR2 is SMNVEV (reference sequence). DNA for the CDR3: TGTGCCAGCAGGGGGAGGGGTACGACCATTGAGACCCAGTACTTC. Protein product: CASRGRGTTIETQYF.

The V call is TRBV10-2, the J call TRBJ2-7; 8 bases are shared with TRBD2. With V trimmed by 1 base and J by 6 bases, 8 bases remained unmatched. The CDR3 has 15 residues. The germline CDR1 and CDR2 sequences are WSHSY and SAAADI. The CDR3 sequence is CASSEFRGGGGEQYF. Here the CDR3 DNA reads TGCGCCAGCAGTGAGTTCCGGGGGGGCGGAGGCGAGCAGTACTTC.

CDR3 sequence (DNA): TGCGCCAGCAGACGAACAGGGGGCGAGTTGAATGAGCAGTTCTTC. Residues: CASRRTGGELNEQFF. This chain connects TRBV5-1 to TRBJ2-1, with 9 bases fitting TRBD1. V gave up 5 bases and J gave up 7 bases; unmatched junction bases: 10. The CDR3 is 15 residues long. Germline V gene data show CDR1 as SGHRS and CDR2 as YFSETQ.

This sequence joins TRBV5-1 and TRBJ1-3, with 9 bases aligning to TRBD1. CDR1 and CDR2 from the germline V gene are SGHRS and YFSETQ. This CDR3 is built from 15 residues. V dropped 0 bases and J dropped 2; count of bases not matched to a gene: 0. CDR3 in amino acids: CASSLGQGAGNTIYF. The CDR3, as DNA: TGCGCCAGCAGCTTGGGACAGGGGGCTGGAAACACCATATATTTT.

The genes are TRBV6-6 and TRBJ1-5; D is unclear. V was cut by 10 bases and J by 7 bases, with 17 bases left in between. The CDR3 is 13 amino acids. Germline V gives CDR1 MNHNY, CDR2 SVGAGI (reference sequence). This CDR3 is CATRPASPQPQHF. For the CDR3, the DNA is TGTGCCACCCGTCCCGCCAGTCCCCAGCCCCAGCATTTT.

CDR3 region: CASSMTGYSNQPQHF. The CDR3 DNA follows: TGTGCCAGCAGCATGACAGGGTATAGCAATCAGCCCCAGCATTTT. The chain uses TRBV7-9 and TRBJ1-5, with 7 nucleotides matching TRBD1. CDR1 SEHNR and CDR2 FQNEAQ come from the germline V gene (reference sequence). The J segment lost 0 bases and the V segment lost 5 bases, leaving 4 bases of the junction unmatched. This CDR3 is 15 amino acids long.

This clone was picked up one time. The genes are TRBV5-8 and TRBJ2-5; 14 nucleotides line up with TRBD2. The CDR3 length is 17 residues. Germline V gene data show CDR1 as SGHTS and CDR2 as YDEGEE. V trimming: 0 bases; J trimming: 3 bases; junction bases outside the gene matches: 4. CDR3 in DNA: TGTGCCAGCAGCTTGGGTCGGGGACTAGCGGGGGAAGAGACCCAGTACTTC. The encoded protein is CASSLGRGLAGEETQYF.

The CDR3 spells CSVFEWETQYF. CDR3 nucleotides: TGCAGCGTTTTCGAGTGGGAGACCCAGTACTTC. This chain uses TRBV29-1 with TRBJ2-5; D gene unclear. From germline, CDR1 is SQVTM and CDR2 ANQGSEA. The CDR3 has 11 amino acids. V was pared by 5 bases and J by 5 bases, with 9 bases between.

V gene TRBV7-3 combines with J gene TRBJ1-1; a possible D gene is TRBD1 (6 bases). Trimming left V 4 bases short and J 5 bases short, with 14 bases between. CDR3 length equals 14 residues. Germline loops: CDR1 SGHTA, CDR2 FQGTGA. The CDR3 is CASSSGGARTEAFF. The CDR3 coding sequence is TGTGCCAGCAGCTCCGGGGGGGCTAGGACTGAAGCTTTCTTT. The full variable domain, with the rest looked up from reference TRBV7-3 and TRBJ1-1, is GAGVSQTPSNKVTEKGKYVELRCDPISGHTALYWYRQSLGQGPEFLIYFQGTGAADDSGLPNDRFFAVRPEGSVSTLKIQRTERGDSAVYLCASSSGGARTEAFFGQGTRLTVV.

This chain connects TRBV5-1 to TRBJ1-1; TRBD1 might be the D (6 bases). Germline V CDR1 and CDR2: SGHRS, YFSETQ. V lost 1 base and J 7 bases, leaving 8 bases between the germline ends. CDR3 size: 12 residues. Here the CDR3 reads CASSLTGIEAFF. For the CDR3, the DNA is TGCGCCAGCAGCTTGACAGGGATTGAAGCTTTCTTT.